This entry lists 19 T cell receptor beta chains sequenced from one sample in a study of shared clonotypes between healthy human individuals. Naive CD8 cells lacked CD45RO and underwent positive selection for CCR7, leaving out terminally differentiated effector memory CD45RA+ cells. Clones were read by immunoSEQ multiplex PCR, and TCRdb kept only the in-frame ones, dropping some. The data show about 2.1 million clones, 93% seen once. The sequencing sample was made of naive CD8+ T cells from PBMCs. All receptors come from a man in his late teens or twenties in good health. Some clones in this sample may be carry-over from other donors' samples.

The V gene is TRBV7-8, the J gene TRBJ2-5; D not certain. With 2 bases removed from V and 2 bases from J, the gap between germline ends came to 12 bases. The CDR3 extends over 15 amino acids. Germline assignment: CDR1 SGHVS and CDR2 FQNEAQ. In DNA form, the CDR3 reads TGTGCCAGCAGCTTAATATTGCCACCACAAGAGACCCAGTACTTC. It codes for CASSLILPPQETQYF.

This chain uses TRBV27 with TRBJ1-1, with 8 bases aligning to TRBD1. V gave up 5 bases and J gave up 0 bases; unmatched junction bases: 11. There are 17 residues in the CDR3. Germline V CDR1 and CDR2: MNHEY, SMNVEV (reference sequence). CDR3 sequence: CASSIGLGQGMNTEAFF. Written as DNA, the CDR3 is TGTGCCAGCAGTATAGGCCTCGGACAGGGCATGAACACTGAAGCTTTCTTT.

The V call is TRBV15, the J call TRBJ2-7; 13 bases are shared with TRBD2. This CDR3 spans 16 amino acids. The J segment lost 1 base and the V segment lost 6 bases, leaving 6 bases of the junction unmatched. Germline CDR1 LNHNV, CDR2 YYDKDF (reference sequence). The CDR3 protein is CATSARTSGSSYEQYF. The DNA of the CDR3 is TGTGCCACCAGTGCCCGGACTAGCGGGAGTTCCTACGAGCAGTACTTC. The entire variable domain, with the rest obtained from reference TRBV15 and TRBJ2-7, is as follows: DAMVIQNPRYQVTQFGKPVTLSCSQTLNHNVMYWYQQKSSQAPKLLFHYYDKDFNNEADTPDNFQSRRPNTSFCFLDIRSPGLGDTAMYLCATSARTSGSSYEQYFGPGTRLTVT.

The genes are TRBV27 and TRBJ1-4; D not resolved. There are 14 residues in the CDR3. Germline values: CDR1 MNHEY, CDR2 SMNVEV (reference sequence). Trimming removed 3 bases at V and 8 bases at J, with 13 bases between. The CDR3 is CASSFNGFNEKLFF. The CDR3 nucleotides are TGTGCCAGCAGTTTTAACGGGTTTAACGAAAAACTGTTTTTT.

Written as DNA, the CDR3 is TGTGCCAGCAGTTTAGTAGCGGGAGGACTCACAGATACGCAGTATTTT. This codes for CASSLVAGGLTDTQYF. The chain uses TRBV28 and TRBJ2-3; the match to TRBD2 covers 10 bases. Germline V gives CDR1 MDHEN, CDR2 SYDVKM. The CDR3 sequence is 16 residues long. V lost 2 bases, J lost 2 bases, and 4 bases stayed unmatched.

Here the CDR3 reads CSVRQGEVENYGYTF. CDR3 DNA sequence: TGCAGCGTCCGACAGGGGGAGGTTGAAAACTATGGCTACACCTTC. V and J are TRBV29-1 and TRBJ1-2, with TRBD1 matching over 9 bases. CDR1 is SQVTM and CDR2 is ANQGSEA in the germline V gene. This CDR3 contains 15 residues. The V and J ends lost 6 bases and 2 bases, in that order; junction bases with no gene match: 10.

V gene TRBV25-1 combines with J gene TRBJ2-7, with D perhaps TRBD1 (5 bases). The CDR3 has 17 residues. Looked up from germline, CDR1 is MGHDK and CDR2 is SYGVNS. Trimming pared 4 bases from V and 0 bases from J, leaving 19 bases between. The chain's CDR3 is CASSGQRRSFFSYEQYF. The CDR3 nucleotides are TGTGCCAGCAGTGGACAGAGGCGCTCATTTTTCTCCTACGAGCAGTACTTC.

The CDR3 region is CASGALGGLGSYEQYF. In DNA, the CDR3 is TGTGCCAGCGGGGCTTTGGGGGGACTAGGCTCCTACGAGCAGTACTTC. The rearrangement links TRBV27 to TRBJ2-7, with 8 bases that match TRBD2. CDR1 and CDR2 from the germline V gene are MNHEY and SMNVEV (reference sequence). V gave up 8 bases and J gave up 0 bases; unmatched junction bases: 12. CDR3 length: 16 residues.

The chain couples TRBV27 to TRBJ2-7; 9 bases map to TRBD1. The CDR3 contains 16 residues. Germline V lookup: CDR1 MNHEY, CDR2 SMNVEV (reference sequence). Unmatched junction bases numbered 11, after V lost 3 bases and J lost 5 bases. The CDR3 region has the DNA TGTGCCAGCAGTTTCATTTTGGGACAGGGTTTTCACGAGCAGTACTTC. Its translation: CASSFILGQGFHEQYF.

The genes are TRBV13 and TRBJ2-1; D is unclear. V shed 0 bases and J shed 2 bases, with 8 bases lying between them. The CDR3 consists of 15 residues. Per germline, CDR1 PRHDT and CDR2 FYEKMQ (reference sequence). As DNA, the CDR3 is TGTGCCAGCAGCTTAGGCGGGCCCGCCTACAATGAGCAGTTCTTC. It translates to CASSLGGPAYNEQFF. The full variable domain, completed using reference TRBV13 and TRBJ2-1, is AAGVIQSPRHLIKEKRETATLKCYPIPRHDTVYWYQQGPGQDPQFLISFYEKMQSDKGSIPDRFSAQQFSDYHSELNMSSLELGDSALYFCASSLGGPAYNEQFFGPGTRLTVL.

This rearrangement joins TRBV2 to TRBJ1-4; 7 positions match TRBD1. The CDR3 runs to 15 residues. The V gene end was trimmed by 6 bases and the J gene end by 1 base; junction bases not matched to a gene: 5. Germline loops: CDR1 SNHLY, CDR2 FYNNEI. CDR3 amino acids: CASSPGQRTNEKLFF. The CDR3 DNA sequence: TGTGCCAGCAGCCCGGGACAGCGAACTAATGAAAAACTGTTTTTT.

In its sample, this clone was seen once. This sequence joins TRBV4-1 and TRBJ2-1; 9 nucleotides line up with TRBD1. Germline values: CDR1 MGHRA, CDR2 YSYEKL. The junction had 7 bases not matched to a gene; V was cut back by 4 bases and J by 6 bases. This CDR3 has 15 amino acids. The CDR3 reads CASSPQGAATNEQFF. CDR3 sequence (DNA): TGCGCCAGCAGCCCACAGGGGGCGGCTACCAATGAGCAGTTCTTC.

The V gene is TRBV19, the J gene TRBJ2-2; D is perhaps TRBD1 or TRBD2 (6 bases each). The CDR3 is 16 amino acids. Per germline, CDR1 LNHDA and CDR2 SQIVND (reference sequence). Trimming removed 4 bases at V and 8 bases at J, with 20 bases between. The CDR3 coding sequence is TGTGCCAGTAGTACGTCAGGAGGGGGGAGGATAGGGGAGCTGTTTTTT. Its translation is CASSTSGGGRIGELFF. The full variable domain, its missing parts supplied by reference TRBV19 and TRBJ2-2, is DGGITQSPKYLFRKEGQNVTLSCEQNLNHDAMYWYRQDPGQGLRLIYYSQIVNDFQKGDIAEGYSVSREKKESFPLTVTSAQKNPTAFYLCASSTSGGGRIGELFFGEGSRLTVL.

The DNA of the CDR3 is TGCAGCGCCCTCGGGGCCAACGTCCTGACTTTC. It yields the protein CSALGANVLTF. This sequence joins TRBV29-1 and TRBJ2-6, with D hard to call. This CDR3 region has 11 residues. With 7 bases removed from V and 4 bases from J, the gap between germline ends came to 5 bases. Germline assignment: CDR1 SQVTM and CDR2 ANQGSEA.

This clone was picked up one time. The rearrangement links TRBV4-3 to TRBJ2-1, with TRBD1 matching 7 bases. CDR1 and CDR2 from the germline V gene are LGHNA and YSLEER. The trim removed 1 base at V and 7 bases at J, leaving 7 bases unmatched. This CDR3 region has 15 residues. CDR3 sequence (DNA): TGCGCCAGCAGCCAAGGACAGGGTCTGAGAAATGAGCAGTTCTTC. This sequence encodes CASSQGQGLRNEQFF.

The chain joins TRBV5-6 to TRBJ2-7; either TRBD1 or TRBD2 may fit D (6 bases each). Germline loops: CDR1 SGHDT, CDR2 YYEEEE. The CDR3 is made up of 14 amino acids. Trimming removed 4 bases at V and 1 base at J, with 12 bases between. The CDR3 protein is CASSGGTSSYEQYF. Here the CDR3 DNA reads TGTGCCAGCAGCGGCGGGACATCGTCCTACGAGCAGTACTTC.

This clone has just one count. This chain uses TRBV19 with TRBJ1-4, with 7 bases fitting TRBD1. The germline V gene encodes CDR1 LNHDA and CDR2 SQIVND (reference sequence). The junction had 3 bases not matched to a gene; V was cut back by 4 bases and J by 1 base. CDR3 length: 15 amino acids. Here the CDR3 reads CASSSRQGTNEKLFF. The CDR3 DNA reads TGTGCCAGTAGTAGTAGACAGGGAACTAATGAAAAACTGTTTTTT.

On this clone itself: The sample contains more than one DNA sequence encoding this CDR3. J is TRBJ1-5 and V is TRBV5-1; unclear D gene. Looked up from germline, CDR1 is SGHRS and CDR2 is YFSETQ. The length of the CDR3 is 13 residues. The V gene lost 0 bases and the J gene lost 4 bases, with 5 bases spanning the gap. Here the CDR3 DNA reads TGCGCCAGCAGCTTGGTTGGGAATCAGCCCCAGCATTTT. This gives the protein CASSLVGNQPQHF.

The chain uses TRBV27 and TRBJ2-5, with D perhaps TRBD1 or TRBD2 (5 bases each). The V gene's germline CDR1 is MNHEY and CDR2 SMNVEV (reference sequence). Trimming cost V 0 bases and J 4 bases, with 12 bases left between them. The CDR3 is 15 amino acids. The CDR3 nucleotides are TGTGCCAGCAGTTTATCCGGGAATGGGGCAGAGACCCAGTACTTC. It yields the protein CASSLSGNGAETQYF.